The 32 T cell receptor beta chains below come from one sample, sequenced in a study of Graves' ophthalmopathy and Graves' hyperthyroidism. Using RNA transcripts, the TCR beta CDR3 regions were amplified. RT-PCR in the first round used HTBI primers; a second-round multiplex PCR followed. From the multiplex PCR reads, TCRdb called clonotypes with MiXCR, one entry per CDR3 protein. The profile shows approximately 1.2 million distinct CDR3 sequences, roughly two fifths of them singletons. Sequenced material: peripheral blood or thyroid tissue (not recorded which). These receptors came from an adult man with Graves' hyperthyroidism.

A note on this clonotype: A much more abundant neighbour one base away suggests this may be a read error. The rearrangement joins TRBV12-3 or TRBV12-4 to TRBJ2-2; TRBD2 is a possible D gene (6 bases). CDR3 length equals 12 residues. As DNA, the CDR3 is TGTGCCAGCAGTTTCCCAGCCGGGGGGCTGTTTTTT. Protein: CASSFPAGGLFF.

This clonotype was counted ten times or more. The chain employs TRBV7-2 and TRBJ1-1; maybe TRBD1 (6 bases). From germline, CDR1 is SGHTA and CDR2 FQGNSA. The CDR3 sequence is 14 residues long. V lost 4 bases and J 5 bases, leaving 14 bases between the germline ends. Here the CDR3 reads CASSSTRGVTEAFF. The DNA of the CDR3 is TGTGCCAGCAGCTCAACCAGGGGAGTAACTGAAGCTTTCTTT.

Regarding this clonotype: Germline is not matched at one junction end, which may reflect a read error. This chain joins TRBV2 and TRBJ2-6, with TRBD1 matching 7 bases. The CDR3 is 12 amino acids. From germline, CDR1 is SNHLY and CDR2 FYNNEI. The DNA of the CDR3 is TGTGCCAGCAGCTCGACAGGGCAAACTGAAGCTTTC. This encodes CASSSTGQTEAF. Combining the CDR3 with reference TRBV2 and TRBJ2-6 gives the whole variable domain EPEVTQTPSHQVTQMGQEVILRCVPISNHLYFYWYRQILGQKVEFLVSFYNNEISEKSEIFDDQFSVERPDGSNFTLKIRSTKLEDSAMYFCASSSTGQTEAFGAGSRLTVL.

This clonotype was seen repeatedly, ten times or more. The chain links TRBV10-3 to TRBJ2-7, with 8 bases fitting TRBD1. Looked up from germline, CDR1 is ENHRY and CDR2 is SYGVKD. CDR3 length equals 14 residues. Germline trimming cut 3 bases from V and 6 bases from J; bases unmatched to any gene: 7. For the CDR3, the DNA is TGTGCCATCAGTGAAGGACAGGGAGTAGGCGAGCAGTACTTC. This translates into CAISEGQGVGEQYF.

The V gene is TRBV5-5, the J gene TRBJ1-4, with D unclear. Germline assignment: CDR1 SGHKS and CDR2 YYEKEE (reference sequence). Trimming stripped 4 bases from V and 9 bases from J, with 25 bases between. CDR3 size: 17 residues. CDR3 bases: TGTGCCAGCAGCCTAATGGACCCCAAGGCGCTCAATCAAAAACTGTTTTTT. It encodes CASSLMDPKALNQKLFF.

This clonotype was picked up many times. The V call is TRBV4-2, the J call TRBJ1-2; possible D gene TRBD1, 5 bases. The V and J ends lost 5 bases and 5 bases respectively, with 18 bases between them. From germline, CDR1 is LGHNA and CDR2 YNFKEQ. The CDR3 totals 15 residues. CDR3 protein: CASSVGPGTQYGYTF. For the CDR3, the DNA is TGTGCCAGCAGCGTAGGCCCCGGGACCCAATATGGCTACACCTTC.

This clonotype was counted ten times or more. The chain carries TRBV20-1 and TRBJ2-7; the D gene is possibly TRBD2 (6 bases). Germline-derived CDR1 and CDR2 are DFQATT and SNEGSKA (reference sequence). This CDR3 comprises 11 residues. The V and J ends lost 2 bases and 7 bases respectively, with 9 bases between them. CDR3 protein: CSARKRGEQYF. CDR3 sequence (DNA): TGCAGTGCTAGAAAACGGGGGGAGCAGTACTTC.

This clonotype was observed many times. The chain uses TRBV7-7 and TRBJ2-5; 12 positions agree with TRBD2. There are 15 residues in the CDR3. V shed 3 bases, J shed 5 bases, and the junction held 4 bases outside the gene matches. Germline lookup yields CDR1 SSHAT and CDR2 FNYEAQ (reference sequence). CDR3 in amino acids: CASSFLAGGPETQYF. CDR3 bases: TGTGCCAGCAGCTTTCTAGCGGGGGGGCCTGAGACCCAGTACTTC.

This clonotype appeared many times. The rearrangement joins TRBV7-7 to TRBJ2-5; no clear D gene. The germline V gene encodes CDR1 SSHAT and CDR2 FNYEAQ (reference sequence). Trimming took 1 base from V and 5 from J, leaving 14 bases between them. The CDR3 runs 15 residues. For the CDR3, the DNA is TGTGCCAGCAGCTTAGTAATAGGGTCCGCTGAGACCCAGTACTTC. Translating gives CASSLVIGSAETQYF.

V gene TRBV10-3 combines with J gene TRBJ1-1; TRBD1 agrees at 11 bases. This CDR3 contains 13 residues. Germline V gene data show CDR1 as ENHRY and CDR2 as SYGVKD. Germline trimming cut 8 bases from V and 3 bases from J; bases unmatched to any gene: 2. For the CDR3, the DNA is TGTGCCATCGGACAGGGGGCGCACACTGAAGCTTTCTTT. As protein: CAIGQGAHTEAFF.

This chain uses TRBV25-1 with TRBJ1-1; D might be TRBD1 (6 bases). Germline values: CDR1 MGHDK, CDR2 SYGVNS. This CDR3 contains 11 residues. V lost 6 bases and J lost 8, with 10 bases in between. In nucleotides, the CDR3 is TGTGCCAGCAGCGTTACAGGGGAAGCTTTCTTT. Translating it yields CASSVTGEAFF.

Ten or more counts support this clonotype. The V call is TRBV7-9, the J call TRBJ1-1; no clear D gene. Trimming stripped 3 bases from V and 1 base from J, with 12 bases between. The CDR3 totals 15 residues. The germline V gene has CDR1 SEHNR and CDR2 FQNEAQ (reference sequence). Here the CDR3 reads CASSFYLAENTEAFF. The CDR3 nucleotides are TGTGCCAGCAGCTTTTACTTAGCAGAGAACACTGAAGCTTTCTTT. Full variable domain (outside the CDR3, taken from reference TRBV7-9 and TRBJ1-1): DTGVSQNPRHKITKRGQNVTFRCDPISEHNRLYWYRQTLGQGPEFLTYFQNEAQLEKSRLLSDRFSAERPKGSFSTLEIQRTEQGDSAMYLCASSFYLAENTEAFFGQGTRLTVV.

This clonotype was recorded many times. This sequence joins TRBV7-8 and TRBJ2-5; 10 bases are a match to TRBD1. Germline CDR1 reads SGHVS; CDR2 reads FQNEAQ. CDR3 length: 13 residues. V shed 5 bases and J 5 bases; nucleotides not matched to a gene: 2. The CDR3 DNA follows: TGTGCCAGCAGCCGGACAGGGGGTGAGACCCAGTACTTC. Its protein is CASSRTGGETQYF.

This clonotype was detected a few times. This chain connects TRBV6-5 to TRBJ1-5; TRBD1 agrees at 7 bases. The germline gives CDR1 MNHEY, CDR2 SVGAGI. J gave up 4 bases and V 7 bases, and 7 bases lay outside the gene matches. The CDR3 has 14 amino acids. This chain's CDR3 is CASTKGQLNQPQHF. For the CDR3, the DNA is TGTGCCAGCACCAAGGGACAGTTAAATCAGCCCCAGCATTTT.

The table lists this clonotype with many counts. The chain joins TRBV10-3 to TRBJ1-1; tentatively, D is TRBD1 (5 bases). In germline, CDR1 is ENHRY, CDR2 SYGVKD. Trimming stripped 2 bases from V and 0 bases from J, with 16 bases between. This CDR3 has 17 amino acids. CDR3: CAISEKLTRGMNTEAFF. The CDR3 DNA is TGTGCCATCAGTGAGAAGCTCACGAGGGGCATGAACACTGAAGCTTTCTTT.

This clonotype was detected a few times. Compared with germline, one end of the junction differs, possibly owing to a read error. The V call is TRBV10-3, the J call TRBJ1-3, with a tentative D call TRBD1 (5 bases). CDR3 size: 15 residues. CDR1 is ENHRY and CDR2 is SYGVKD in the germline V gene. The CDR3 region has the DNA TGTGCCAGCAGTGAAAGGGGCAGACTTCAGCGCACCATATATTTT. Amino acids: CASSERGRLQRTIYF.

This clonotype was counted ten times or more. The chain carries TRBV20-1 and TRBJ2-7; D is possibly TRBD2 (5 bases). V lost 7 bases and J 1 base, leaving 8 bases between the germline ends. Germline CDR1 reads DFQATT; CDR2 reads SNEGSKA (reference sequence). CDR3 length: 11 residues. CDR3 amino acids: CSGGGSYEQYF. CDR3 DNA: TGCAGTGGTGGCGGGTCCTACGAGCAGTACTTC.

About this clonotype: Being one base from a much bigger clone, this may be a read error. The J gene is TRBJ1-6, the V gene TRBV12-3 or TRBV12-4; 8 bases align to TRBD1. The J segment lost 7 bases and the V segment lost 6 bases, leaving 8 bases of the junction unmatched. This CDR3 contains 15 residues. CDR3 in amino acids: CASSSARTGNSPLHF. The CDR3 nucleotides read TGTGCCAGCAGCAGTGCCAGGACAGGGAATTCACCCCTCCACTTT.

Of note for this clonotype: The junction departs from the called germline gene at one end, perhaps through a read error. The genes are TRBV25-1 and TRBJ2-2, with TRBD1 as a possible D gene (6 bases). The CDR3 totals 18 residues. Germline V gives CDR1 MGHDK, CDR2 SYGVNS. The CDR3 region has the DNA TGTGCCTGCAGTGCTACTAAAAGAACAGGGCCGAACACCGGGGAGCTGTTTTTT. Translating it yields CACSATKRTGPNTGELFF. Supplemented by reference TRBV25-1 and TRBJ2-2, the full variable domain reads EADIYQTPRYLVIGTGKKITLECSQTMGHDKMYWYQQDPGMELHLIHYSYGVNSTEKGDLSSESTVSRIRTEHFPLTLESARPSHTSQYLCACSATKRTGPNTGELFFGEGSRLTVL.

The rearrangement joins TRBV11-3 to TRBJ1-4; D gene unclear. This CDR3 is built from 14 residues. The V gene's germline CDR1 is SGHNT and CDR2 YENEEA. The V and J ends lost 5 bases and 5 bases respectively, with 12 bases between them. The CDR3 DNA sequence: TGTGCCAGCAGCGGTGGAACAGAAAATGAAAAACTGTTTTTT. Protein product: CASSGGTENEKLFF.

This chain joins TRBV4-3 and TRBJ1-1; D is uncertain. The CDR3 is 13 residues long. CDR1 and CDR2 from the germline V gene are LGHNA and YSLEER. Trimming pared 3 bases from V and 8 bases from J, leaving 13 bases between. The CDR3 DNA follows: TGCGCCAGCAGCCACCACTCACTGTTCGAAGCTTTCTTT. Protein: CASSHHSLFEAFF.

Concerning this clonotype itself: The conserved final phenylalanine or tryptophan is absent from the CDR3, which likely points to a read error. The chain couples TRBV29-1 to TRBJ1-1, with 11 bases aligning to TRBD1. CDR1 and CDR2 from the germline V gene are SQVTM and ANQGSEA. The CDR3 has 14 residues. V lost 0 bases to trimming and J lost 8 bases; unmatched junction nucleotides: 5. The CDR3 coding sequence is TGCAGCGTTGAAGATCGGACAGGGGGCATAGAAGCTTTCTCT. Translation: CSVEDRTGGIEAFS.

The V and J genes are TRBV14 and TRBJ1-5; D gene uncertain. The length of the CDR3 is 15 residues. Per germline, CDR1 SGHDN and CDR2 FVKESK. Trimming left V 4 bases short and J 11 bases short, with 21 bases between. CDR3 coding DNA: TGTGCCAGCAGCCTAATCACAGTAACCCAAGAGACCCAGCATTTT. This gives the protein CASSLITVTQETQHF.

The V gene is TRBV20-1, the J gene TRBJ1-6, with D possibly TRBD1 on 5 matching bases. The CDR3 sequence is 12 residues long. CDR1 and CDR2 from the germline V gene are DFQATT and SNEGSKA (reference sequence). Trimming cost V 3 bases and J 15 bases, with 15 bases left between them. The CDR3 bases are TGCAGTGCTAGTGGCGCGGGGCCGAACCTCCACTTT. The encoded protein is CSASGAGPNLHF.

This clonotype was detected many times. The rearrangement links TRBV9 to TRBJ1-1, with D possibly matching TRBD1 (5 bases). The CDR3 has 15 residues. V gave up 2 bases and J gave up 4 bases, with 15 bases separating them. Looked up from germline, CDR1 is SGDLS and CDR2 is YYNGEE. CDR3 DNA: TGTGCCAGCAGCGTTCCGGTTGAGGGGCTCACTGAAGCTTTCTTT. Translating gives CASSVPVEGLTEAFF. The entire variable domain, with the rest obtained from reference TRBV9 and TRBJ1-1, is as follows: DSGVTQTPKHLITATGQRVTLRCSPRSGDLSVYWYQQSLDQGLQFLIQYYNGEERAKGNILERFSAQQFPDLHSELNLSSLELGDSALYFCASSVPVEGLTEAFFGQGTRLTVV.

The sample holds many counts of this clonotype. The genes are TRBV20-1 and TRBJ1-5; 7 bases match TRBD1. V was clipped by 5 bases and J by 0 bases; unmatched bases: 13. Germline CDR1 and CDR2: DFQATT and SNEGSKA (reference sequence). CDR3 length equals 17 residues. The CDR3 spells CSARDSLGGYSNQPQHF. The CDR3 nucleotides are TGCAGTGCTCGGGACAGCCTAGGTGGTTATAGCAATCAGCCCCAGCATTTT.

This sequence joins TRBV15 and TRBJ1-2, with 7 bases lining up with TRBD1. The CDR3 consists of 16 residues. Germline-derived CDR1 and CDR2 are LNHNV and YYDKDF (reference sequence). V was pared by 3 bases and J by 6 bases, with 13 bases of the junction left unmatched. CDR3 nucleotide sequence: TGTGCCACCAGCAGCGATACAAAAGGGACAGTCGATGGCTACACCTTC. It yields the protein CATSSDTKGTVDGYTF.

This clonotype has a handful of counts. The chain employs TRBV7-8 and TRBJ2-5; 7 bases align to TRBD2. The ends lost 5 bases at V and 3 bases at J; junction bases unmatched: 18. Germline CDR1 reads SGHVS; CDR2 reads FQNEAQ. This CDR3 has 18 residues. CDR3 loop: CASSPRLAGMEFEETQYF. The DNA of the CDR3 is TGTGCCAGCAGCCCCCGACTAGCCGGGATGGAATTTGAAGAGACCCAGTACTTC.

This clonotype showed up many times. V is TRBV7-9 and J is TRBJ2-5; D not certain. The V gene's germline CDR1 is SEHNR and CDR2 FQNEAQ (reference sequence). V was trimmed by 5 bases and J by 9 bases, leaving 10 bases between them. The CDR3 spans 11 residues. The CDR3 region is CASSPAAAQYF. CDR3 DNA: TGTGCCAGCAGCCCCGCCGCGGCCCAGTACTTC. Supplemented by reference TRBV7-9 and TRBJ2-5, the full variable domain reads DTGVSQNPRHKITKRGQNVTFRCDPISEHNRLYWYRQTLGQGPEFLTYFQNEAQLEKSRLLSDRFSAERPKGSFSTLEIQRTEQGDSAMYLCASSPAAAQYFGPGTRLLVL.

As for this clonotype: A read error may account for a junction end that differs from germline. J is TRBJ2-5 and V is TRBV5-1, with D perhaps matching TRBD1 (5 bases). The CDR3 runs to 14 residues. Looked up from germline, CDR1 is SGHRS and CDR2 is YFSETQ. The CDR3 region is CATFQGGRRETQYF. The CDR3 nucleotides read TGTGCCACCTTCCAGGGCGGCCGGCGGGAGACCCAGTACTTC.

This clonotype was recorded a few times. The V gene is TRBV6-5, the J gene TRBJ1-2; D is unresolved. V was pared by 6 bases and J by 0 bases, with 17 bases between. CDR1 MNHEY and CDR2 SVGAGI come from the germline V gene. This CDR3 contains 16 residues. CDR3 sequence reads: CASSHTAGYSNYGYTF. Written as DNA, the CDR3 is TGTGCCAGCAGCCATACTGCAGGATATTCTAACTATGGCTACACCTTC.

This clonotype was detected a few times. The chain joins TRBV29-1 to TRBJ1-2; D call uncertain. The V and J ends lost 6 bases and 5 bases respectively, with 13 bases between them. CDR1 and CDR2 from the germline V gene are SQVTM and ANQGSEA. This CDR3 has 12 residues. The CDR3 bases are TGCAGCGTCTCGGACGGGAGATATGGCTACACCTTC. It codes for CSVSDGRYGYTF.